The 27 T cell receptor beta chains presented below share a single source sample, sequenced in a study of blood T cell repertoires in COVID-19. Only in-frame clones appear in the TCRdb table, and some are missing; sequencing was by immunoSEQ multiplex PCR. Here the sample spans about 410,000 clones, roughly nine tenths being singletons. The sample consisted of PBMCs or T cells enriched from blood (not recorded which). The source is a woman aged 25 to 45 who had recovered from COVID-19.

The chain couples TRBV5-1 to TRBJ2-7; maybe TRBD2 (5 bases). V was pared by 10 bases and J by 4 bases, with 21 bases between. Germline V gives CDR1 SGHRS, CDR2 YFSETQ. The CDR3 loop spans 14 amino acids. The CDR3 sequence is CASSREIPYYEQYF. For the CDR3, the DNA is TGCGCCTCCTCCCGGGAAATACCCTATTACGAGCAGTACTTC.

The CDR3 sequence is CASSSGLPRETQYF. DNA for the CDR3: TGTGCCAGCAGCTCTGGACTCCCCAGAGAGACCCAGTACTTC. The genes are TRBV7-9 and TRBJ2-5; D is possibly TRBD2 (5 bases). Germline V gene data show CDR1 as SEHNR and CDR2 as FQNEAQ (reference sequence). V lost 4 bases, J lost 4 bases, and 13 bases lay in between. The CDR3 sequence is 14 residues long. The variable domain in full, with the rest retrieved from reference TRBV7-9 and TRBJ2-5, is DTGVSQNPRHKITKRGQNVTFRCDPISEHNRLYWYRQTLGQGPEFLTYFQNEAQLEKSRLLSDRFSAERPKGSFSTLEIQRTEQGDSAMYLCASSSGLPRETQYFGPGTRLLVL.

This chain joins TRBV7-6 and TRBJ2-2; 8 bases fit TRBD1. The J segment lost 4 bases and the V segment lost 5 bases, leaving 12 bases of the junction unmatched. Germline CDR1 reads SGHVS; CDR2 reads FNYEAQ. CDR3 length: 17 residues. In nucleotides, the CDR3 is TGTGCCAGCAGCACAGGGACAGGCCAGCCCCTCACCGGGGAGCTGTTTTTT. Translation gives CASSTGTGQPLTGELFF.

This clone was seen once. The genes are TRBV6-5 and TRBJ1-2; no firm D call. V shed 2 bases and J shed 5 bases, with 9 bases lying between them. CDR3 length: 13 amino acids. The germline gives CDR1 MNHEY, CDR2 SVGAGI. CDR3 loop: CASSYDQLYGYTF. The CDR3 DNA sequence: TGTGCCAGCAGTTACGATCAGTTATATGGCTACACCTTC.

This clone has only one observation. The chain joins TRBV2 to TRBJ2-5, with 8 bases that match TRBD1. Trimming cost V 5 bases and J 4 bases; bases outside gene matches: 9. Germline V gene sequence: CDR1 SNHLY, CDR2 FYNNEI. The CDR3 totals 15 residues. The CDR3 here is CASSTGGQGGETQYF. Written as DNA, the CDR3 is TGTGCCAGCAGTACAGGAGGACAGGGTGGAGAGACCCAGTACTTC.

The chain is built from TRBV7-2 and TRBJ2-1; possibly TRBD2 for D (5 bases). This CDR3 is built from 18 residues. CDR1 and CDR2 from the germline V gene are SGHTA and FQGNSA. Trimming took 4 bases from V and 0 from J, leaving 19 bases between them. The CDR3 coding sequence is TGTGCCAGCAGCTACCGCGTGGACGGAGGCTTCTCCTACAATGAGCAGTTCTTC. Its protein product is CASSYRVDGGFSYNEQFF.

This clone showed up just once. The chain is built from TRBV18 and TRBJ2-4, with a weak D call TRBD2 (6 bases). Germline values: CDR1 KGHSH, CDR2 LQKENI. Trimming left V 3 bases short and J 3 bases short, with 24 bases between. The CDR3 is made up of 19 amino acids. In nucleotides, the CDR3 is TGTGCCAGCTCACCCGGGCAGGGAACCGTGGGGGGAAGCAAAAACATTCAGTACTTC. This encodes CASSPGQGTVGGSKNIQYF.

The chain links TRBV10-3 to TRBJ1-5, with no clear D. Trimming took off 3 bases at V and 4 bases at J, with 10 bases between the two ends. The V gene's germline CDR1 is ENHRY and CDR2 SYGVKD. The CDR3 is made up of 14 amino acids. CDR3 protein: CAISDSSGNQPQHF. Here the CDR3 DNA reads TGTGCCATCAGTGATAGTTCCGGGAATCAGCCCCAGCATTTT.

The V gene is TRBV7-9, the J gene TRBJ2-1, with D possibly TRBD1 on 6 matching bases. Germline V gene sequence: CDR1 SEHNR, CDR2 FQNEAQ (reference sequence). The CDR3 covers 16 residues. V was clipped by 5 bases and J by 0 bases, with 14 bases between them. The CDR3 region has the DNA TGTGCCAGCAGCCCGCCTACAGGGTACTCCTACAATGAGCAGTTCTTC. It encodes CASSPPTGYSYNEQFF.

V usage is TRBV2 and J usage is TRBJ1-2; a weak D match, TRBD1 (5 bases). The V gene lost 0 bases and the J gene lost 8 bases, with 10 bases spanning the gap. The CDR3 length is 13 residues. Germline V gene lookup returns CDR1 SNHLY and CDR2 FYNNEI. CDR3 DNA: TGTGCCAGCAGTGAAGCCGGAGGGGTAGGCTACACCTTC. This sequence encodes CASSEAGGVGYTF.

The chain couples TRBV7-8 to TRBJ1-2; TRBD1 is a possible D gene (5 bases). Germline CDR1 reads SGHVS; CDR2 reads FQNEAQ. Trimming pared 5 bases from V and 5 bases from J, leaving 24 bases between. The CDR3 contains 17 residues. CDR3 bases: TGTGCCAGCAGCCGCCCGAACCTTAGGGGTTTTGGGTATGGCTACACCTTC. Residues: CASSRPNLRGFGYGYTF. Together with reference TRBV7-8 and TRBJ1-2, the CDR3 gives the full variable domain: GAGVSQSPRYKVAKRGQDVALRCDPISGHVSLFWYQQALGQGPEFLTYFQNEAQLDKSGLPSDRFFAERPEGSVSTLKIQRTQQEDSAVYLCASSRPNLRGFGYGYTFGSGTRLTVV.

The rearrangement uses TRBV6-2 or TRBV6-3 and TRBJ2-4, with 11 bases lining up with TRBD1. Germline values: CDR1 MNHEY, CDR2 SVGEGT. The CDR3 consists of 17 residues. Trimming cost V 3 bases and J 6 bases; bases outside gene matches: 10. The CDR3 loop is CASSYPSGGQGANIQYF. The CDR3 region has the DNA TGTGCCAGCAGTTATCCTTCGGGCGGACAGGGGGCAAACATTCAGTACTTC.

The rearrangement links TRBV6-5 to TRBJ1-1; D uncertain. Trimming cost V 6 bases and J 0 bases, with 11 bases left between them. This CDR3 region has 14 residues. Germline CDR1 and CDR2: MNHEY and SVGAGI. This chain's CDR3 is CASSQIPLNTEAFF. DNA of the CDR3: TGTGCCAGCAGCCAGATACCACTGAACACTGAAGCTTTCTTT.

The V gene is TRBV6-5, the J gene TRBJ1-5, with 10 bases that match TRBD1. From germline, CDR1 is MNHEY and CDR2 SVGAGI. The CDR3 length is 15 residues. The ends lost 6 bases at V and 1 base at J; junction bases unmatched: 3. For the CDR3, the DNA is TGTGCCAGCAGGACGGGACAGGGGAGCAATCAGCCCCAGCATTTT. It encodes CASRTGQGSNQPQHF.

Only one count was recorded for this clone. The V gene is TRBV28, the J gene TRBJ1-1; the match to TRBD1 covers 7 bases. The V segment lost 5 bases and the J segment 4 bases; nucleotides outside the gene matches: 13. This CDR3 is built from 16 residues. Germline V lookup: CDR1 MDHEN, CDR2 SYDVKM. The DNA for the CDR3 is TGTGCCAGCAGTGCCAACTCACAGGGGTTCGTCACTGAAGCTTTCTTT. It encodes CASSANSQGFVTEAFF. The complete variable domain, with remaining parts taken from reference TRBV28 and TRBJ1-1, reads DVKVTQSSRYLVKRTGEKVFLECVQDMDHENMFWYRQDPGLGLRLIYFSYDVKMKEKGDIPEGYSVSREKKERFSLILESASTNQTSMYLCASSANSQGFVTEAFFGQGTRLTVV.

This clone was detected once. CDR3 amino acids: CASSLFRSGGSYEQYF. The CDR3, as DNA: TGTGCCAGCAGCTTATTTCGGAGCGGCGGGAGCTACGAGCAGTACTTC. J is TRBJ2-7 and V is TRBV7-2, with 7 nucleotides matching TRBD2. The trim removed 2 bases at V and 3 bases at J, leaving 10 bases unmatched. The germline CDR1 and CDR2 sequences are SGHTA and FQGNSA. The CDR3 has 16 residues.

The chain has TRBV19 and TRBJ1-5; 7 bases fit TRBD1. CDR1 is LNHDA and CDR2 is SQIVND in the germline V gene (reference sequence). The V segment lost 6 bases and the J segment 4 bases; nucleotides outside the gene matches: 9. This CDR3 comprises 15 residues. The CDR3 nucleotides are TGTGCCAGTAGAGATACAGGGGTGAGAAATCAGCCCCAGCATTTT. Translation: CASRDTGVRNQPQHF.

The rearrangement links TRBV6-5 to TRBJ1-1; D gene ambiguous. The ends were cut back, 2 bases at V and 4 bases at J, with 11 bases in the middle. Germline V gene sequence: CDR1 MNHEY, CDR2 SVGAGI. This CDR3 has 14 amino acids. For the CDR3, the DNA is TGTGCCAGCAGTTACGTAAGGGCGGGCACTGAAGCTTTCTTT. It translates to CASSYVRAGTEAFF.

The chain employs TRBV7-6 and TRBJ2-1; TRBD2 might be the D (5 bases). Per germline, CDR1 SGHVS and CDR2 FNYEAQ. This CDR3 has 12 amino acids. Trimming removed 2 bases at V and 9 bases at J, with 8 bases between. This CDR3 reads CASSLMAGEQFF. Here the CDR3 DNA reads TGTGCCAGCAGCTTAATGGCGGGTGAGCAGTTCTTC.

This chain links TRBV4-1 with TRBJ1-3, with D unclear. This CDR3 is 18 amino acids long. Between the trimmed V and J ends, which lost 0 bases and 0 bases, there was a span of 15 bases. Per the germline V gene, CDR1 is MGHRA and CDR2 is YSYEKL. The DNA for the CDR3 is TGCGCCAGCAGCCAAGATAGCCTTAGTCCGAACTCTGGAAACACCATATATTTT. It is translated as CASSQDSLSPNSGNTIYF.

This chain joins TRBV10-3 and TRBJ1-2, with TRBD1 matching over 7 bases. Trimming at V came to 9 bases and at J to 8 bases, leaving 12 bases not matched to a gene. Germline V gives CDR1 ENHRY, CDR2 SYGVKD. This CDR3 has 13 amino acids. Here the CDR3 DNA reads TGTGCCATTTACCTGACAGGGACGCCAGGCTACACCTTC. Amino acid sequence: CAIYLTGTPGYTF.

The chain uses TRBV18 and TRBJ2-1; D is unclear. Trimming pared 0 bases from V and 8 bases from J, leaving 8 bases between. In germline, CDR1 is KGHSH, CDR2 LQKENI. The CDR3 is 13 amino acids. The CDR3 region has the DNA TGTGCCAGCTCACCACCACTTTTAGATGAGCAGTTCTTC. This sequence encodes CASSPPLLDEQFF.

The chain employs TRBV13 and TRBJ2-7, with 13 positions matching TRBD2. The CDR3 is made up of 14 amino acids. Germline trimming cut 3 bases from V and 6 bases from J; bases unmatched to any gene: 2. Germline CDR1 is PRHDT and CDR2 is FYEKMQ (reference sequence). This chain's CDR3 is CASSLTSGRSEQYF. Written as DNA, the CDR3 is TGTGCCAGCAGCTTGACTAGCGGGAGGAGCGAGCAGTACTTC.

The chain is built from TRBV11-3 and TRBJ1-1; TRBD1 matches at 7 bases. This CDR3 has 15 amino acids. The J segment lost 7 bases and the V segment lost 5 bases, leaving 13 bases of the junction unmatched. The germline V gene encodes CDR1 SGHNT and CDR2 YENEEA. In DNA, the CDR3 is TGTGCCAGCAGCCCGCATGGGACAGCAGGGCGTGAAGCTTTCTTT. Amino acid sequence: CASSPHGTAGREAFF. Combining the CDR3 with reference TRBV11-3 and TRBJ1-1 gives the whole variable domain EAGVVQSPRYKIIEKKQPVAFWCNPISGHNTLYWYLQNLGQGPELLIRYENEEAVDDSQLPKDRFSAERLKGVDSTLKIQPAELGDSAVYLCASSPHGTAGREAFFGQGTRLTVV.

This rearrangement joins TRBV5-1 to TRBJ2-1, with D tentatively TRBD1 (6 bases). V was clipped by 0 bases and J by 3 bases, with 10 bases between them. The CDR3 length is 15 residues. CDR1 and CDR2 (germline): SGHRS, YFSETQ. CDR3 loop: CASSLAGQNYNEQFF. The DNA of the CDR3 is TGCGCCAGCAGCTTGGCAGGACAGAACTACAATGAGCAGTTCTTC.

The gene calls are TRBV3-1 (or the pseudogene TRBV3-2) and TRBJ1-5; tentatively, D is TRBD1 (5 bases). The CDR3 loop spans 15 amino acids. Per germline, CDR1 LGHDT and CDR2 YNNKEL (reference sequence). V lost 0 bases and J lost 4, with 10 bases in between. The CDR3 DNA reads TGTGCCAGCAGCCAAGATCTGACAGCGAATCAGCCCCAGCATTTT. It codes for CASSQDLTANQPQHF.

This clone was seen a single time. V is TRBV2 and J is TRBJ2-5; 8 bases are a match to TRBD2. The V segment lost 7 bases and the J segment 4 bases; nucleotides outside the gene matches: 14. Germline assignment: CDR1 SNHLY and CDR2 FYNNEI. This CDR3 is built from 16 residues. The CDR3 loop reads CASNSGTNLNGETQYF. The CDR3 DNA is TGTGCCAGCAATAGCGGGACGAACCTAAACGGAGAGACCCAGTACTTC.